These 26 T cell receptor beta chains originate from one sample sequenced in a study of blood T cell repertoires in COVID-19. TCRdb keeps only in-frame clones here, not all; method: immunoSEQ multiplex PCR. There are about 140,000 clones in the sample; about 80% occur only once, and 15% to 20% lies in the top ten. The specimen was peripheral blood. The source of these receptors is a man in his fifties or sixties with acute or convalescent COVID-19.

This clone appeared a single time. The J gene is TRBJ2-2, the V gene TRBV11-2; 8 bases map to TRBD2. V lost 5 bases, J lost 4 bases, and 9 bases stayed unmatched. The CDR3 contains 16 residues. Germline V CDR1 and CDR2: SGHAT, FQNNGV. The CDR3, as DNA: TGTGCCAGCAGCCCCCGGCGGGGGGCCGGCACCGGGGAGCTGTTTTTT. It specifies CASSPRRGAGTGELFF.

This clone has a single count. Other DNA sequences within the sample encode an identical CDR3. This chain joins TRBV5-1 and TRBJ2-3, with 10 bases identical to TRBD1. V lost 3 bases, J lost 4 bases, and 2 bases stayed unmatched. CDR1 and CDR2 from the germline V gene are SGHRS and YFSETQ. This CDR3 has 14 amino acids. This CDR3 reads CASSSGQGADTQYF. For the CDR3, the DNA is TGCGCCAGCAGCTCAGGACAGGGGGCAGATACGCAGTATTTT.

The rearrangement links TRBV27 to TRBJ2-7, with 11 bases identical to TRBD2. The CDR3 contains 15 residues. The J segment lost 6 bases and the V segment lost 4 bases, leaving 8 bases of the junction unmatched. Germline lookup yields CDR1 MNHEY and CDR2 SMNVEV (reference sequence). The CDR3 DNA is TGTGCCAGCAGTTCAACTAGCGGGGGAGCGGGCGAGCAGTACGTC. Translating gives CASSSTSGGAGEQYV.

The chain carries TRBV9 and TRBJ2-1; D gene uncertain. The ends were cut back, 1 base at V and 6 bases at J, with 11 bases in the middle. The CDR3 totals 14 residues. Germline-derived CDR1 and CDR2 are SGDLS and YYNGEE. CDR3 in DNA: TGTGCCAGCAGCGTAATGGAGTTGGGCAATGAGCAGTTCTTC. Its protein is CASSVMELGNEQFF.

The chain recombines TRBV2 with TRBJ2-7, with 9 positions matching TRBD1. V shed 3 bases and J 2 bases; nucleotides not matched to a gene: 14. Germline V gene sequence: CDR1 SNHLY, CDR2 FYNNEI. The CDR3 loop spans 18 amino acids. The CDR3 reads CASSEPGQGGGSTYEQYF. The CDR3 DNA reads as TGTGCCAGCAGTGAGCCGGGACAGGGAGGAGGATCAACCTACGAGCAGTACTTC.

V and J are TRBV12-3 or TRBV12-4 and TRBJ1-2; D perhaps matches TRBD1 (5 bases). The CDR3 is 12 residues long. The germline V and J ends were trimmed by 2 bases and 8 bases, with 9 bases remaining between them. In DNA form, the CDR3 reads TGTGCCAGCAGTTTAAGGGGTGGGGGCTACACCTTC. Its translation is CASSLRGGGYTF.

The chain carries TRBV11-2 and TRBJ2-7, with 9 bases matching TRBD1. The germline V gene has CDR1 SGHAT and CDR2 FQNNGV. The CDR3 spans 15 residues. V lost 4 bases and J lost 5; bases outside the gene matches: 9. Written as DNA, the CDR3 is TGTGCCAGCAGCTCCGGGACAGGGCCCAATGACGAGCAGTACTTC. Translated, it gives CASSSGTGPNDEQYF.

V gene TRBV2 combines with J gene TRBJ2-1; 14 nucleotides match TRBD2. CDR3 length: 17 amino acids. J lost 10 bases, V lost 0 bases, and 8 bases had no gene match. The germline gives CDR1 SNHLY, CDR2 FYNNEI. The CDR3 is CASSEAMGLAGVREQFF. Here the CDR3 DNA reads TGTGCCAGCAGTGAAGCCATGGGACTAGCGGGGGTCCGGGAGCAGTTCTTC.

V usage is TRBV6-5 and J usage is TRBJ1-5; TRBD1 might be the D (6 bases). V shed 7 bases and J shed 4 bases, with 17 bases lying between them. Per the germline V gene, CDR1 is MNHEY and CDR2 is SVGAGI. The CDR3 sequence is 15 residues long. The CDR3 DNA is TGTGCCAGCAAATCGTATGTAGGGGGTAATCAGCCCCAGCATTTT. Translated: CASKSYVGGNQPQHF.

The chain combines TRBV10-3 with TRBJ1-5; the D gene is possibly TRBD1 (5 bases). This CDR3 is built from 13 residues. Germline V gene sequence: CDR1 ENHRY, CDR2 SYGVKD. V was pared by 3 bases and J by 6 bases, with 9 bases between. This CDR3 is CAISDRVSQPQHF. The DNA for the CDR3 is TGTGCCATCAGTGACAGGGTTTCTCAGCCCCAGCATTTT.

This rearrangement joins TRBV28 to TRBJ1-5; TRBD1 is a possible D gene (6 bases). V lost 2 bases and J 3 bases, leaving 14 bases between the germline ends. CDR1 is MDHEN, CDR2 SYDVKM, per germline. The CDR3 sequence is 16 residues long. In nucleotides, the CDR3 is TGTGCCAGCAGTTTAACAGGGACGGTATCCAATCAGCCCCAGCATTTT. Protein sequence: CASSLTGTVSNQPQHF.

A remark on this clone: The junction shows a germline mismatch at one end, possibly a read error. The chain's CDR3 is CASSGAALTF. CDR3 sequence (DNA): TGTGCCAGCAGTGGGGCCGCTCTAACCTTC. This sequence joins TRBV2 and TRBJ2-7; no firm D call. CDR1 is SNHLY, CDR2 FYNNEI, per germline. This CDR3 is built from 10 residues.

The gene calls are TRBV15 and TRBJ1-5; D perhaps matches TRBD1 (6 bases). Germline V gene data show CDR1 as LNHNV and CDR2 as YYDKDF (reference sequence). The V and J ends lost 6 bases and 10 bases respectively, with 16 bases between them. There are 13 residues in the CDR3. The CDR3 loop is CATSRESDSPQHF. The CDR3 DNA reads as TGTGCCACCAGTCGCGAGTCGGACAGCCCCCAGCATTTT. The full variable domain, completed using reference TRBV15 and TRBJ1-5, is DAMVIQNPRYQVTQFGKPVTLSCSQTLNHNVMYWYQQKSSQAPKLLFHYYDKDFNNEADTPDNFQSRRPNTSFCFLDIRSPGLGDTAMYLCATSRESDSPQHFGDGTRLSIL.

V gene TRBV7-2 combines with J gene TRBJ2-3; D unresolved. CDR3 length: 14 amino acids. In germline, CDR1 is SGHTA, CDR2 FQGNSA. Trimming left V 5 bases short and J 1 base short, with 10 bases between. This CDR3 reads CASSLLGGTDTQYF. The CDR3 nucleotides read TGTGCCAGCAGCCTATTGGGCGGCACAGATACGCAGTATTTT.

This clone has a handful of counts. J is TRBJ1-5 and V is TRBV18, with 7 bases aligning to TRBD1. The V segment lost 3 bases and the J segment 7 bases; nucleotides outside the gene matches: 6. Germline loops: CDR1 KGHSH, CDR2 LQKENI. The CDR3 sequence is 14 residues long. The chain's CDR3 is CASSPGQLGQPQHF. The DNA for the CDR3 is TGTGCCAGCTCACCGGGACAGTTAGGACAGCCCCAGCATTTT. Full variable domain (missing parts from reference TRBV18 and TRBJ1-5): NAGVMQNPRHLVRRRGQEARLRCSPMKGHSHVYWYRQLPEEGLKFMVYLQKENIIDESGMPKERFSAEFPKEGPSILRIQQVVRGDSAAYFCASSPGQLGQPQHFGDGTRLSIL.

This clone has a handful of counts. The genes are TRBV6-2 or TRBV6-3 and TRBJ1-2; D not resolved. V lost 0 bases and J lost 8, with 19 bases in between. CDR1 is MNHEY, CDR2 SVGEGT, per germline. This CDR3 comprises 16 residues. The CDR3, as DNA: TGTGCCAGCAGTTACTCTGTGACACCCTCGGAAAGGGGCTACACCTTC. It codes for CASSYSVTPSERGYTF.

The V call is TRBV6-5, the J call TRBJ1-1, with no clear D. Trimming cost V 2 bases and J 7 bases, with 11 bases left between them. CDR1 is MNHEY, CDR2 SVGAGI, per germline. This CDR3 has 13 amino acids. The CDR3 is CASSYRQSGEAFF. Written as DNA, the CDR3 is TGTGCCAGCAGTTACAGGCAATCGGGTGAAGCTTTCTTT.

The chain couples TRBV18 to TRBJ1-2; TRBD1 matches 10 bases. The CDR3 spans 14 residues. CDR1 and CDR2 (germline): KGHSH, LQKENI. V shed 1 base and J 6 bases; nucleotides not matched to a gene: 2. The CDR3 DNA follows: TGTGCCAGCTCACCACGACAGGGGGCCGATGGCTACACCTTC. It encodes CASSPRQGADGYTF.

This chain connects TRBV5-1 to TRBJ1-1; D is perhaps TRBD1 (6 bases). The V gene lost 0 bases and the J gene lost 3 bases, with 12 bases spanning the gap. From germline, CDR1 is SGHRS and CDR2 YFSETQ. CDR3 size: 15 residues. CDR3 region: CASSLEGQGYTEAFF. The CDR3, as DNA: TGCGCCAGCAGCTTGGAGGGTCAGGGGTACACTGAAGCTTTCTTT.

V is TRBV7-6 and J is TRBJ2-1; D perhaps matches TRBD2 (6 bases). This CDR3 has 15 amino acids. The V end lost 5 bases, the J end lost 7 bases, and 18 bases lay between the germline ends. Germline CDR1 reads SGHVS; CDR2 reads FNYEAQ. The CDR3 nucleotides read TGTGCCAGCAGCCCACCGGGGTGGAGGGAGAATGAGCAGTTCTTC. It is translated as CASSPPGWRENEQFF.

The count of this clone is one. The chain joins TRBV5-1 to TRBJ2-2; the D gene is possibly TRBD1 (5 bases). V lost 4 bases to trimming and J lost 0 bases, with 10 bases between them. This CDR3 has 15 residues. Germline CDR1 is SGHRS and CDR2 is YFSETQ. Here the CDR3 reads CASSRDSANTGELFF. CDR3 nucleotides: TGCGCCAGCAGCCGTGACAGTGCGAACACCGGGGAGCTGTTTTTT.

This chain uses TRBV24-1 with TRBJ1-6; 11 bases are shared with TRBD1. CDR3 size: 14 residues. Germline lookup yields CDR1 KGHDR and CDR2 SFDVKD. After removal of 4 bases from V and 9 bases from J, the junction contained 1 base not matched to a gene. Here the CDR3 reads CATSEGTGGSPLHF. CDR3 bases: TGTGCCACCAGTGAGGGGACAGGGGGTTCACCCCTCCACTTT.

This chain connects TRBV19 to TRBJ2-2; 8 nucleotides agree with TRBD1. The CDR3 is 16 amino acids. J was trimmed by 7 bases and V by 4 bases; bases with no gene match: 11. The V gene's germline CDR1 is LNHDA and CDR2 SQIVND (reference sequence). This CDR3 reads CASSKGQGASGGELFF. CDR3 nucleotide sequence: TGTGCCAGTAGTAAGGGCCAGGGGGCTAGTGGCGGGGAGCTGTTTTTT.

This chain uses TRBV7-2 with TRBJ2-1; TRBD1 agrees at 8 bases. CDR3 length: 14 amino acids. The J segment lost 5 bases and the V segment lost 5 bases, leaving 5 bases of the junction unmatched. CDR1 and CDR2 (germline): SGHTA, FQGNSA. This CDR3 reads CASSLQGDDNEQFF. The CDR3 DNA reads as TGTGCCAGCAGCCTACAGGGGGATGACAATGAGCAGTTCTTC. The entire variable domain, with the rest obtained from reference TRBV7-2 and TRBJ2-1, is as follows: GAGVSQSPSNKVTEKGKDVELRCDPISGHTALYWYRQSLGQGLEFLIYFQGNSAPDKSGLPSDRFSAERTGGSVSTLTIQRTQQEDSAVYLCASSLQGDDNEQFFGPGTRLTVL.

This clone was detected only a few times. The J gene is TRBJ1-2, the V gene TRBV7-9; D gene uncertain. Germline CDR1 SEHNR, CDR2 FQNEAQ (reference sequence). This CDR3 has 12 amino acids. Trimming removed 5 bases at V and 6 bases at J, with 10 bases between. CDR3 amino acids: CASSLGSDGYTF. CDR3 DNA: TGTGCCAGCAGCCTCGGGAGCGATGGCTACACCTTC.

The chain has TRBV6-5 and TRBJ2-3; D unclear. Germline V lookup: CDR1 MNHEY, CDR2 SVGAGI. The ends were cut back, 5 bases at V and 2 bases at J, with 11 bases in the middle. The CDR3 consists of 14 residues. CDR3 nucleotide sequence: TGTGCCAGCAGTCCTACACAGAACACAGATACGCAGTATTTT. This gives the protein CASSPTQNTDTQYF.